The source of this TCR beta chain is a study of CD8+ T cells in alopecia areata. In the study overall: Tofacitinib administration persisted for 6 to 18 months, succeeded by 6 months off drug.

The study team obtained lesional scalp punch biopsies and peripheral blood from alopecia areata patients. Whole-study findings and limits: Patients showed less clear TCR sequence sharing than mice, possibly partly because of HLA diversity.

CDR1 and CDR2 (germline): MNHGY, SVAAGI. J lost 1 base, V lost 7 bases, and 11 bases had no gene match. The CDR3 sequence is 16 residues long. This clone occurred a few times. As yet, its antigen is unknown. RNA extraction was followed by reverse transcription into cDNA, which acted as the sequencing template. TCRdb keeps only in-frame clones here, not all; method: immunoSEQ multiplex PCR. The sample holds around 15,000 clones, 50% to 65% seen once. The rearrangement joins TRBV6-9 to TRBJ2-7, with TRBD2 matching 9 bases. This TCR derives from a human donor with alopecia areata. Sample: skin. CDR3 bases: TGTGCCAGCAAAGTATCGGCTAGCGGGATTTCCTACGAGCAGTACTTC. Its translation: CASKVSASGISYEQYF.